This TCR beta chain originates from a study of cytomegalovirus exposure and HLA in healthy donors. The study, taken as a whole, reports: In a later analysis, a missense DCLRE1C variant was linked to TCR beta V- and J-gene trimming.

In the case of this clone: Its specificity is unknown.

Primers for the PCR totalled 60 Vbeta and 13 Jbeta. As handled by the study authors: A later analysis counted approximately 80 million unique TCR beta chains, about 11 million shared. Method: immunoSEQ multiplex PCR; TCRdb's copy keeps in-frame clones and lacks some. The V and J calls and clone size were taken over from that table, and D and trimming were inferred from the DNA. The sample comprises under 250,000 clones, roughly 80% of which are singletons, and 3.5% to 4% rests with the top ten. The source is a male donor in good health and CMV-seronegative. Input material: PBMCs.

The CDR3, as DNA: TGTGCCAGCAGCCGCCCCGGGACTCAGCAAGAGACCCAGTACTTC. The encoded protein is CASSRPGTQQETQYF. This rearrangement joins TRBV28 to TRBJ2-5; weak D call: TRBD2 (6 bases). Trimming took 6 bases from V and 2 from J, leaving 16 bases between them. In germline, CDR1 is MDHEN, CDR2 SYDVKM. CDR3 length: 15 residues.